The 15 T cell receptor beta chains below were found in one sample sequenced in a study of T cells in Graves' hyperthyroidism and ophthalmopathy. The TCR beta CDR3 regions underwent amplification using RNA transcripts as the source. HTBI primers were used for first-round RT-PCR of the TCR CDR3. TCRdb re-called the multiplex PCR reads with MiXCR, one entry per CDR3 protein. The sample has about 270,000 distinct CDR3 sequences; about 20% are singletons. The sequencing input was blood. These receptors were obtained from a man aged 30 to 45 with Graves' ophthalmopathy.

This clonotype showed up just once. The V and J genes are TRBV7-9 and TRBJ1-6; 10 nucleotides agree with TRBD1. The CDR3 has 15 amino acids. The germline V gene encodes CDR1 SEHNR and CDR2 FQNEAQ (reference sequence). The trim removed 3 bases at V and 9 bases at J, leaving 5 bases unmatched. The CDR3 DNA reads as TGTGCCAGCAGCTTCTCGGGGACAGGGGTTTCACCCCTCCACTTT. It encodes CASSFSGTGVSPLHF.

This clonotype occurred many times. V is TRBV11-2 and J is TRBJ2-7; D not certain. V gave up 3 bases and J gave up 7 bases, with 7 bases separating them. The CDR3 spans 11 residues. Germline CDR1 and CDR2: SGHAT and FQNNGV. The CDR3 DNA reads TGTGCCAGCAGCTTCGCACGGGAGCAGTACTTC. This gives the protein CASSFAREQYF.

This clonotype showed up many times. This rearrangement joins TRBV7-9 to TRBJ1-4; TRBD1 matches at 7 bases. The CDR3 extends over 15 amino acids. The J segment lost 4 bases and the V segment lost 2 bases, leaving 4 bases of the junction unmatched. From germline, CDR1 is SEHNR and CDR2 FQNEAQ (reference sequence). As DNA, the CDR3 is TGTGCCAGCAGCTTAAGACGGGACAGTAATGAAAAACTGTTTTTT. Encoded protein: CASSLRRDSNEKLFF.

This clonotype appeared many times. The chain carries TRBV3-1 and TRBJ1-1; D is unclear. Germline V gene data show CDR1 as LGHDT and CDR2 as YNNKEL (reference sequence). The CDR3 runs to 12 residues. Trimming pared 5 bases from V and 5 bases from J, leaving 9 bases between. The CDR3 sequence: CASSSSFTEAFF. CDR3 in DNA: TGTGCCAGCAGCAGCTCATTTACTGAAGCTTTCTTT.

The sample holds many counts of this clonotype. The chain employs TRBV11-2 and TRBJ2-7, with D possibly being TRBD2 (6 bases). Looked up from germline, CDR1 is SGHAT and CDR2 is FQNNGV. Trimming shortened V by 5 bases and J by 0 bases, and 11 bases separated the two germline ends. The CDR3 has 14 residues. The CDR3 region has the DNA TGTGCCAGCAGCAAATCTAGCGCCTCCTACGAGCAGTACTTC. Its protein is CASSKSSASYEQYF.

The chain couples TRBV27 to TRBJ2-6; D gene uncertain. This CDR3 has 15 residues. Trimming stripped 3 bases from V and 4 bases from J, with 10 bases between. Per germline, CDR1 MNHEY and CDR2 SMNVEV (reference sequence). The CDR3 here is CASSFSSLGANVLTF. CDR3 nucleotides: TGTGCCAGCAGTTTTTCCAGCCTCGGGGCCAACGTCCTGACTTTC.

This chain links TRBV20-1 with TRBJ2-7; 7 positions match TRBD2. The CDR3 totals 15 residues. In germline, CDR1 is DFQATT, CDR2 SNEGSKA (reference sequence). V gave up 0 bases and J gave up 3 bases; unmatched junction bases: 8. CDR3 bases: TGCAGTGCTAGAGATGGAGGGGAGGGGATCTACGAGCAGTACTTC. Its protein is CSARDGGEGIYEQYF.

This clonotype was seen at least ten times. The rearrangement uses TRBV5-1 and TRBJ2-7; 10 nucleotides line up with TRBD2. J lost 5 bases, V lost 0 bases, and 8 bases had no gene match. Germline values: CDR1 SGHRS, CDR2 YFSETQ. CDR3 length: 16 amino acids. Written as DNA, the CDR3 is TGCGCCAGCAGCTTGGATGAGCGGGAGGGCCCCCACGAGCAGTACTTC. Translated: CASSLDEREGPHEQYF.

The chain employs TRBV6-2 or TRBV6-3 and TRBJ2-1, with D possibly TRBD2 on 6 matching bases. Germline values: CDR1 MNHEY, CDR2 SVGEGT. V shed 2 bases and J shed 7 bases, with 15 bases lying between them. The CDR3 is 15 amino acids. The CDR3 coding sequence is TGTGCCAGCAGTTACCTAGGGACTGCCGAAAATGAGCAGTTCTTC. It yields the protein CASSYLGTAENEQFF.

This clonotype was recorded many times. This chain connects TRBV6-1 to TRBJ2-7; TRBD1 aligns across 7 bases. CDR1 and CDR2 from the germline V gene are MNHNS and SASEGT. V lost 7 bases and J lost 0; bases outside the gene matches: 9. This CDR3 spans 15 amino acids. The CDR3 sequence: CASTLPGTASYEQYF. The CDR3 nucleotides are TGTGCCAGCACACTGCCCGGGACAGCCTCCTACGAGCAGTACTTC.

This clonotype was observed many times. CDR3 DNA: TGTGCCAGCAGTTTAGGGGCCCCCAACAGGGTAGGTGAGCAGTTCTTC. It yields the protein CASSLGAPNRVGEQFF. The rearrangement links TRBV12-3 or TRBV12-4 to TRBJ2-1; D perhaps matches TRBD1 (6 bases). The CDR3 loop spans 16 amino acids. Trimming left V 1 base short and J 9 bases short, with 19 bases between.

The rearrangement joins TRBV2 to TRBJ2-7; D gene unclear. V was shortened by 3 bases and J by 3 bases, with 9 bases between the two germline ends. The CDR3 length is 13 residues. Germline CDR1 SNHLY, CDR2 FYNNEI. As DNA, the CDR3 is TGTGCCAGCAGTGACGCCTTATTCTACGAGCAGTACTTC. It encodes CASSDALFYEQYF. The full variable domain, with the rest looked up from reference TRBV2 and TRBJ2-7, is EPEVTQTPSHQVTQMGQEVILRCVPISNHLYFYWYRQILGQKVEFLVSFYNNEISEKSEIFDDQFSVERPDGSNFTLKIRSTKLEDSAMYFCASSDALFYEQYFGPGTRLTVT.

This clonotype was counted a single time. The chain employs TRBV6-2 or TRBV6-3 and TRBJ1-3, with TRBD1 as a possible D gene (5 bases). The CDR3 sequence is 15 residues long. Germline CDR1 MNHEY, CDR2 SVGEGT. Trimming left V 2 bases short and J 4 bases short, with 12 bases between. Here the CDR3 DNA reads TGTGCCAGCAGTTACCTCGACAGAGAAGGAAACACCATATATTTT. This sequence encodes CASSYLDREGNTIYF.

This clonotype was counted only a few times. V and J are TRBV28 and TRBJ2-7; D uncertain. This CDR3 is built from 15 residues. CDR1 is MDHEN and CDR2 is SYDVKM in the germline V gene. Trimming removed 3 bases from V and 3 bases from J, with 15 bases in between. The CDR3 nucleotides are TGTGCCAGCAGTTTCCGGGCTCGGACGATCTACGAGCAGTACTTC. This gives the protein CASSFRARTIYEQYF.

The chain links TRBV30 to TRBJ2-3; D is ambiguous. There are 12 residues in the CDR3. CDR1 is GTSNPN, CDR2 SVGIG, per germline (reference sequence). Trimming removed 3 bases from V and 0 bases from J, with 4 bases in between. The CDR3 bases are TGTGCCTGGAGCCTAAGCACAGATACGCAGTATTTT. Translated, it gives CAWSLSTDTQYF.